These T cell receptor beta chains were read from a single sample in a study of control samples from healthy donors and cancer patients. The protocol was immunoSEQ multiplex PCR, while the TCRdb copy is restricted to in-frame clones and leaves out a portion. This repertoire shows roughly 89,000 clones, about nine tenths found once; its top ten account for approximately 18%. Input material: blood. Receptor source: a man aged 50 or older in good health. Both conserved end residues are part of each CDR3. D genes are given only for firm matches. Expanded clones get a size class; other rows say once, few or many, or leave the size out.

d_gene: -; v_gene: TRBV5-1; j_gene: TRBJ2-6; abundance: -; CDR3nt: TGCGCCAGCAGCCCCCGGGACATTAGCCAGGTCGGGGCCAACGTCCTGACTTTC; CDR3aa: CASSPRDISQVGANVLTF
d_gene: -; v_gene: TRBV5-1; j_gene: TRBJ2-7; abundance: once; CDR3nt: TGCGCCAGCACTGGGGGTGGCTCCTACGAGCAGTACTTC; CDR3aa: CASTGGGSYEQYF
d_gene: TRBD1; v_gene: TRBV27; j_gene: TRBJ1-5; abundance: -; CDR3nt: TGTGCCAGCAGTTTACACGCGACAGGGTCTTATAGCAATCAGCCCCAGCATTTT; CDR3aa: CASSLHATGSYSNQPQHF
d_gene: -; v_gene: TRBV2; j_gene: TRBJ1-5; abundance: -; CDR3nt: TGTGCCAGCAGTGACCCTTCCGCAAATCAGCCCCAGCATTTT; CDR3aa: CASSDPSANQPQHF
d_gene: -; v_gene: TRBV18; j_gene: TRBJ1-1; abundance: -; CDR3nt: TGTGCCAGCTCACTCTCGATGAGGACTGAAGCTTTCTTT; CDR3aa: CASSLSMRTEAFF
d_gene: -; v_gene: TRBV7-2; j_gene: TRBJ1-2; abundance: -; CDR3nt: TGTGCCAGCAGCTTAGCGTGGCAGGACAACTATGGCTACACCTTC; CDR3aa: CASSLAWQDNYGYTF
d_gene: TRBD1; v_gene: TRBV19; j_gene: TRBJ1-4; abundance: -; CDR3nt: TGTGCCAGTAGTACCCTGACAGGGGGTACCGAAAAACTGTTTTTT; CDR3aa: CASSTLTGGTEKLFF
d_gene: -; v_gene: TRBV6-5; j_gene: TRBJ1-2; abundance: -; CDR3nt: TGTGCCAGCAGTTACTCGAGCGGGGGCTACACCTTC; CDR3aa: CASSYSSGGYTF
d_gene: TRBD1; v_gene: TRBV27; j_gene: TRBJ1-5; abundance: -; CDR3nt: TGTGCCAGCAGAGACAGGGGAGGAGGTCAGCCCCAGCATTTT; CDR3aa: CASRDRGGGQPQHF
d_gene: TRBD1; v_gene: TRBV24-1; j_gene: TRBJ2-3; abundance: few; CDR3nt: TGTGCCACCAGTGATTTAGGGACAGGTCAGGATACGCAGTATTTT; CDR3aa: CATSDLGTGQDTQYF
d_gene: -; v_gene: TRBV5-4; j_gene: TRBJ2-6; abundance: -; CDR3nt: TGTGCCAGCAGCTTGTTGGGACTCAACTCTGGGGCCAACGTCCTGACTTTC; CDR3aa: CASSLLGLNSGANVLTF
d_gene: -; v_gene: TRBV7-2; j_gene: TRBJ1-1; abundance: -; CDR3nt: TGTGCCAGCAGCCCAGGGAACAGGGCTCACACTGAAGCTTTCTTT; CDR3aa: CASSPGNRAHTEAFF
d_gene: -; v_gene: TRBV6-6; j_gene: TRBJ1-5; abundance: -; CDR3nt: TGTGCCAGCAGCTTACAGGGAGGCCAGCCCCAGCATTTT; CDR3aa: CASSLQGGQPQHF
d_gene: TRBD1; v_gene: TRBV2; j_gene: TRBJ1-1; abundance: -; CDR3nt: TGTGCCAGCAGCGGGGACAGGGGGCTCACTGAAGCTTTCTTT; CDR3aa: CASSGDRGLTEAFF
d_gene: -; v_gene: TRBV19; j_gene: TRBJ1-1; abundance: -; CDR3nt: TGTGCCAGTAAGGAGGTAGGGAGGGTGAACACTGAAGCTTTCTTT; CDR3aa: CASKEVGRVNTEAFF
d_gene: TRBD1; v_gene: TRBV19; j_gene: TRBJ1-6; abundance: -; CDR3nt: TGTGCCACCTCGACAGGGGAAGGTTCACCCCTCCACTTT; CDR3aa: CATSTGEGSPLHF
d_gene: TRBD1; v_gene: TRBV5-1; j_gene: TRBJ1-1; abundance: -; CDR3nt: TGCGCCAGCAGCGTACCACAGGGGACTGGGGCTTTCTTT; CDR3aa: CASSVPQGTGAFF
d_gene: -; v_gene: TRBV25-1; j_gene: TRBJ2-5; abundance: -; CDR3nt: TGTGCCAGCAGTGTGGCAGGGGATAAGGAGACCCAGTACTTC; CDR3aa: CASSVAGDKETQYF
d_gene: -; v_gene: TRBV5-1; j_gene: TRBJ2-1; abundance: -; CDR3nt: TGCGCCAGCAGCTTGGTGGGGGCCCATGAGCAGTTCTTC; CDR3aa: CASSLVGAHEQFF
d_gene: TRBD1; v_gene: TRBV19; j_gene: TRBJ1-1; abundance: -; CDR3nt: TGTGCCAGTAGGCTCCACCCCGGGACAGGGGAGACTGAAGCTTTCTTT; CDR3aa: CASRLHPGTGETEAFF
d_gene: TRBD1; v_gene: TRBV29-1; j_gene: TRBJ2-3; abundance: -; CDR3nt: TGCAGCGTTGGGGGGACAGGGTCCCCAGATACGCAGTATTTT; CDR3aa: CSVGGTGSPDTQYF
d_gene: -; v_gene: TRBV7-9; j_gene: TRBJ2-2; abundance: -; CDR3nt: TGTGCCAGCAGCCCCCTTGGGGGCGCGATCGGGGAGCTGTTTTTT; CDR3aa: CASSPLGGAIGELFF